These 3 T cell receptor beta chains were all obtained from the same sample, sequenced in a study of CD8 T cells in ankylosing spondylitis. Whole-study results and caveats: Blood of patients with ankylosing spondylitis appeared to be characterized by a TCR beta motif of several highly homologous variants.

TCRdb reprocessed the 5' RACE reads with MiXCR, giving one entry per CDR3 protein. The sample yields about 130,000 distinct CDR3 sequences, under 20% seen once. Their antigen targets remain unknown. Input material: blood, either unsorted or a sorted T cell fraction (not recorded which). The receptors originated from a male donor with ankylosing spondylitis.

CDR3 coding DNA: TGTGCCAGCAGTCCCCTTGAGGGTCGGGGGCCAAGTGAGCAGTACTTC. Encoded protein: CASSPLEGRGPSEQYF. The chain is built from TRBV28 and TRBJ2-7; tentatively, D is TRBD1 or TRBD2 (6 bases each). Deletions cut 5 bases from V and 7 bases from J, with 24 bases between. CDR3 length: 16 amino acids. Germline values: CDR1 MDHEN, CDR2 SYDVKM.

This clonotype was seen only a few times. The chain employs TRBV7-9 and TRBJ2-1; a weak D match, TRBD1 (5 bases). Germline V gene sequence: CDR1 SEHNR, CDR2 FQNEAQ (reference sequence). The CDR3 consists of 16 residues. Trimming removed 7 bases at V and 0 bases at J, with 16 bases between. As DNA, the CDR3 is TGTGCCAGCACTCGAAAGGGGCTACTCTCCTACAATGAGCAGTTCTTC. Encoded protein: CASTRKGLLSYNEQFF. Full variable domain (rest looked up from reference TRBV7-9 and TRBJ2-1): DTGVSQNPRHKITKRGQNVTFRCDPISEHNRLYWYRQTLGQGPEFLTYFQNEAQLEKSRLLSDRFSAERPKGSFSTLEIQRTEQGDSAMYLCASTRKGLLSYNEQFFGPGTRLTVL.

This clonotype was counted only a few times. The chain uses TRBV5-5 and TRBJ2-7; D may be TRBD1 or TRBD2 (5 bases each). The CDR3 is made up of 12 amino acids. From germline, CDR1 is SGHKS and CDR2 YYEKEE (reference sequence). V was cut by 4 bases and J by 6 bases, with 11 bases left in between. The CDR3 nucleotides read TGTGCCAGCAGCACCGGGACGACCGAGCAGTACTTC. Translating it yields CASSTGTTEQYF.